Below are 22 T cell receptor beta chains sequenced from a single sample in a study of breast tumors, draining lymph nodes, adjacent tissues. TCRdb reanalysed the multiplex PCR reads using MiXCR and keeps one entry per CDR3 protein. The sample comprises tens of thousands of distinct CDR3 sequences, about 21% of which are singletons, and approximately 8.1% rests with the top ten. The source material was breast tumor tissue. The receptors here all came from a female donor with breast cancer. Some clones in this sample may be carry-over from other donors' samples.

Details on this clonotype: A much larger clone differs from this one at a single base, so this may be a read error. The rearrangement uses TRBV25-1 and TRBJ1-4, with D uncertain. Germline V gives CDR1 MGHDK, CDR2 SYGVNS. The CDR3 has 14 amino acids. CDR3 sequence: CASSGRMINEELFF. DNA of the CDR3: TGTGCCAGCAGTGGAAGGATGATTAATGAAGAACTGTTTTTT.

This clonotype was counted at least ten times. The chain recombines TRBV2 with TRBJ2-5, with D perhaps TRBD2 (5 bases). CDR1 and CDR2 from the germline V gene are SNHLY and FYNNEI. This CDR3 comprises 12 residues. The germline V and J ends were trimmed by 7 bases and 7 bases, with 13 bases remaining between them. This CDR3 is CASTREGATQYF. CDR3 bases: TGTGCCAGCACCCGCGAGGGCGCGACCCAGTACTTC.

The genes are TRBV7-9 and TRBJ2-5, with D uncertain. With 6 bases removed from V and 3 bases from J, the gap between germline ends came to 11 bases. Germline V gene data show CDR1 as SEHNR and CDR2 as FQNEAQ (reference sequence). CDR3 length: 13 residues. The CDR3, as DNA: TGTGCCAGCAGAAACACAGAAGAAGAGACCCAGTACTTC. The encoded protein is CASRNTEEETQYF.

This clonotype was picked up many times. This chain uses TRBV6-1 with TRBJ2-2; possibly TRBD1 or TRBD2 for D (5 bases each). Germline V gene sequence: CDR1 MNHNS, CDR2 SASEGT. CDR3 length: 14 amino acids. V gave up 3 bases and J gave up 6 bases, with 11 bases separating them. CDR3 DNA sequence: TGTGCCAGCAGTGATGGGGACGGGCCCGGGGAGCTGTTTTTT. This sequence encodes CASSDGDGPGELFF.

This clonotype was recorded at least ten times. As DNA, the CDR3 is TGTGCCAGCAGTTACTCTTCGCAAGGGGTGGCTACTGGCTACACCTTC. Residues: CASSYSSQGVATGYTF. V gene TRBV6-5 combines with J gene TRBJ1-2, with D perhaps matching TRBD1 (5 bases). This CDR3 is built from 16 residues. Germline CDR1 and CDR2: MNHEY and SVGAGI. V dropped 0 bases and J dropped 7 bases, with 18 bases sitting between them.

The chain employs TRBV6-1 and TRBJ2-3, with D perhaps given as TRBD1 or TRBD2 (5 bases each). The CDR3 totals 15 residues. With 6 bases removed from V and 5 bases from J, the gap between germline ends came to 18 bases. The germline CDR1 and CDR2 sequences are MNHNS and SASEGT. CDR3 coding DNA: TGTGCCAGCAGGCCCGACAGTCCCCGGGGAGATACGCAGTATTTT. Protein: CASRPDSPRGDTQYF.

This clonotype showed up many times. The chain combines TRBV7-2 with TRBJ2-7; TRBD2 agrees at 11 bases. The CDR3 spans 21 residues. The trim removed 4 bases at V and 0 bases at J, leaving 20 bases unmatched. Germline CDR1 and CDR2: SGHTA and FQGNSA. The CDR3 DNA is TGTGCCAGCAGCTCAGTAGGGGGGGCCCTAGCGGGAGGCCCGAGCTCCTACGAGCAGTACTTC. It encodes CASSSVGGALAGGPSSYEQYF. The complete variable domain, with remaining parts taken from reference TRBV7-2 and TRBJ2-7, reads GAGVSQSPSNKVTEKGKDVELRCDPISGHTALYWYRQSLGQGLEFLIYFQGNSAPDKSGLPSDRFSAERTGGSVSTLTIQRTQQEDSAVYLCASSSVGGALAGGPSSYEQYFGPGTRLTVT.

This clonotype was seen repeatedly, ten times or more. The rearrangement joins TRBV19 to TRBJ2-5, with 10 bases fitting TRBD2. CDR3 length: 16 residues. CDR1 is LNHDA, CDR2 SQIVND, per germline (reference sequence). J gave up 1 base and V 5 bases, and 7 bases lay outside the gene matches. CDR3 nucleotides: TGTGCCAGTAGTCAAGCTAGCGGGGGCGTCCAAGAGACCCAGTACTTC. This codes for CASSQASGGVQETQYF.

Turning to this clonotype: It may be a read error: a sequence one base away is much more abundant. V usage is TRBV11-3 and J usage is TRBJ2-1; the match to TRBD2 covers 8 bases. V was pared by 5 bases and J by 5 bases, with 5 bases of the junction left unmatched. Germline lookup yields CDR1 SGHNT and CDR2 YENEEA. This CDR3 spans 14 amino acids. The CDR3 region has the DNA TGTGCCAGCAGCCCGAGCGGGAGTGACAATGAGCAGTTCTTC. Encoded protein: CASSPSGSDNEQFF.

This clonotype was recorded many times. The CDR3 is CASSLMDGLNQPQHF. DNA for the CDR3: TGTGCCAGCAGCTTAATGGACGGTTTAAATCAGCCCCAGCATTTT. The chain recombines TRBV7-2 with TRBJ1-5; unclear D gene. V was shortened by 2 bases and J by 4 bases, with 12 bases between the two germline ends. This CDR3 region has 15 residues. The germline CDR1 and CDR2 sequences are SGHTA and FQGNSA.

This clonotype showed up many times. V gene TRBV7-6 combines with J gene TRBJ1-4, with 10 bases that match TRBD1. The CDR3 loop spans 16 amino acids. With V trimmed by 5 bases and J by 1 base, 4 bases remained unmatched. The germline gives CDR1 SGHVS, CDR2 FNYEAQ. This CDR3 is CASSTRDRGTNEKLFF. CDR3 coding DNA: TGTGCCAGCAGCACCCGGGACAGGGGAACTAATGAAAAACTGTTTTTT.

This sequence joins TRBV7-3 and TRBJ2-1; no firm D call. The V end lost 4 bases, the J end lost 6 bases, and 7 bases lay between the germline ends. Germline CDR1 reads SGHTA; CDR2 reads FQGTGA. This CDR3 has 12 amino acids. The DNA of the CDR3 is TGTGCCAGCAGCTCAAATAGCAATGAGCAGTTCTTC. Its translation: CASSSNSNEQFF. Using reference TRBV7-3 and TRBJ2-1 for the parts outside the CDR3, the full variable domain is GAGVSQTPSNKVTEKGKYVELRCDPISGHTALYWYRQSLGQGPEFLIYFQGTGAADDSGLPNDRFFAVRPEGSVSTLKIQRTERGDSAVYLCASSSNSNEQFFGPGTRLTVL.

Here the CDR3 reads CASSKRLQGVDIQYF. The CDR3 DNA reads as TGTGCCAGCAGTAAGAGGTTGCAGGGGGTGGACATTCAGTACTTC. The chain links TRBV6-1 to TRBJ2-4; 7 positions agree with TRBD1. This CDR3 comprises 15 residues. The junction had 12 bases not matched to a gene; V was cut back by 5 bases and J by 8 bases. CDR1 and CDR2 (germline): MNHNS, SASEGT.

In DNA, the CDR3 is TGTGCCAGCAGTGGAGTGGGGGCCAGCGGGACAGTCGGGTACGAGCAGTACTTC. This sequence encodes CASSGVGASGTVGYEQYF. V gene TRBV2 combines with J gene TRBJ2-7; TRBD1 or TRBD2 may be the D gene (7 bases each). The length of the CDR3 is 18 residues. From germline, CDR1 is SNHLY and CDR2 FYNNEI. Trimming shortened V by 4 bases and J by 4 bases, and 26 bases separated the two germline ends.

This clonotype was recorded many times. The CDR3 loop reads CASSLGGLASDTQYF. The CDR3 DNA sequence: TGTGCCAGCAGCCTTGGGGGCCTAGCTTCAGATACGCAGTATTTT. The chain has TRBV4-2 and TRBJ2-3; maybe TRBD1 (6 bases). This CDR3 has 15 amino acids. The germline CDR1 and CDR2 sequences are LGHNA and YNFKEQ. Trimming removed 4 bases from V and 4 bases from J, with 15 bases in between.

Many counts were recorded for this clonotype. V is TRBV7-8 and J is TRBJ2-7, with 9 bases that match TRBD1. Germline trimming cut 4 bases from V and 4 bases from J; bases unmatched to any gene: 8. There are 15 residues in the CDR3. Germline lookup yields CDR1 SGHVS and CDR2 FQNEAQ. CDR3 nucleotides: TGTGCCAGCAGCTCCAGGCCGGGGACAGGGTACGAGCAGTACTTC. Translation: CASSSRPGTGYEQYF. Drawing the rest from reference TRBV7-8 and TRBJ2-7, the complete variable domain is GAGVSQSPRYKVAKRGQDVALRCDPISGHVSLFWYQQALGQGPEFLTYFQNEAQLDKSGLPSDRFFAERPEGSVSTLKIQRTQQEDSAVYLCASSSRPGTGYEQYFGPGTRLTVT.

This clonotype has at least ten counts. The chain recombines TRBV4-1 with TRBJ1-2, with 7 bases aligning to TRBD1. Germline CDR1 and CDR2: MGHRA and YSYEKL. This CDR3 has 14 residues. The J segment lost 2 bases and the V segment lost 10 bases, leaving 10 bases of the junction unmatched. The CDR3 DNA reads TGCGCCACGCTGGGAACAGGGGCGAACTATGGCTACACCTTC. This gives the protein CATLGTGANYGYTF.

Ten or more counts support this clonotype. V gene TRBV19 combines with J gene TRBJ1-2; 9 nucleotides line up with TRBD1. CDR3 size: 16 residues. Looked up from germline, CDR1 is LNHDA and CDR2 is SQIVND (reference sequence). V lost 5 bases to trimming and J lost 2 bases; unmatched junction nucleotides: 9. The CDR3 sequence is CASSEDRGLGNYGYTF. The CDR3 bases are TGTGCCAGTAGTGAGGACAGGGGCCTAGGAAACTATGGCTACACCTTC.

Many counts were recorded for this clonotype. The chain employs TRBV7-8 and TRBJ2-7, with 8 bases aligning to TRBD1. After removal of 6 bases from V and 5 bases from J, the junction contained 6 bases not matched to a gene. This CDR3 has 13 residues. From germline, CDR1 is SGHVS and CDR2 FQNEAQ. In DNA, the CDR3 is TGTGCCAGCAGTTTGGGACAGGACAACGAGCAGTACTTC. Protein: CASSLGQDNEQYF.

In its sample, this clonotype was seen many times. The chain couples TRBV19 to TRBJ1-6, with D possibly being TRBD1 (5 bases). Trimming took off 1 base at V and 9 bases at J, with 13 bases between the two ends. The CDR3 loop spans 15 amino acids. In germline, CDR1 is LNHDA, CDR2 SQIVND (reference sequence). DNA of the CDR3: TGTGCCAGTAGTATAGTGTCTACTAGGGGTTCACCCCTCCACTTT. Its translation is CASSIVSTRGSPLHF.

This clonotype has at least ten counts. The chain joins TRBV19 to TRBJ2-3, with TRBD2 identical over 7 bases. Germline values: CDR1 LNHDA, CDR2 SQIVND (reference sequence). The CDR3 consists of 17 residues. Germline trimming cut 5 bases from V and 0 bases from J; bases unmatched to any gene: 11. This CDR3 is CASSLSPPGGSTDTQYF. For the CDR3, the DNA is TGTGCCAGTAGTCTATCTCCCCCGGGAGGTAGCACAGATACGCAGTATTTT.

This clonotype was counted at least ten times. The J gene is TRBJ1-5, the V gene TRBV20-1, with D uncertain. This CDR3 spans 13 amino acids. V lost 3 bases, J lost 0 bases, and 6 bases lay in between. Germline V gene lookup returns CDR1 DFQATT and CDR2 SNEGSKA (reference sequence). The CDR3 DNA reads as TGCAGTGCTAGCCACTCTAGCAATCAGCCCCAGCATTTT. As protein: CSASHSSNQPQHF.